Listed here are 11 T cell receptor beta chains from one sample, sequenced in a study of T cell responses to AZD1222 COVID-19 vaccine. Method: immunoSEQ multiplex PCR; TCRdb's copy keeps in-frame clones and lacks some. The table shows some 150,000 clones, with over 75% occurring only once. Sequencing used peripheral blood, obtained 28 days after the second dose of the MenACWY control vaccine. Receptors originate from an adult who received the MenACWY meningococcal vaccine as a control.

This chain connects TRBV5-6 to TRBJ1-2, with TRBD1 identical over 10 bases. CDR3 length: 16 residues. The V gene end was trimmed by 2 bases and the J gene end by 4 bases; junction bases not matched to a gene: 8. The V gene's germline CDR1 is SGHDT and CDR2 YYEEEE. CDR3 nucleotide sequence: TGTGCCAGCAGCTTTTTACAGGGACAGGGGAGCTATGGCTACACCTTC. This encodes CASSFLQGQGSYGYTF.

The rearrangement joins TRBV4-3 to TRBJ2-3, with TRBD2 matching 10 bases. Germline V CDR1 and CDR2: LGHNA, YSLEER. This CDR3 has 19 amino acids. J gave up 0 bases and V 0 bases, and 9 bases lay outside the gene matches. The CDR3 loop is CASSQDRLAGATSTDTQYF. CDR3 in DNA: TGCGCCAGCAGCCAAGATAGGCTAGCGGGGGCTACTAGCACAGATACGCAGTATTTT.

The chain is built from TRBV28 and TRBJ2-3, with D tentatively TRBD1 or TRBD2 (5 bases each). V was shortened by 10 bases and J by 5 bases, with 13 bases between the two germline ends. This CDR3 comprises 12 residues. Germline V gene data show CDR1 as MDHEN and CDR2 as SYDVKM. This CDR3 is CATFQGRDTQYF. The CDR3 region has the DNA TGTGCCACCTTTCAGGGACGAGATACGCAGTATTTT.

The chain has TRBV18 and TRBJ2-7; 7 bases map to TRBD1. Per germline, CDR1 KGHSH and CDR2 LQKENI. The CDR3 covers 17 residues. V lost 3 bases, J lost 4 bases, and 15 bases stayed unmatched. The CDR3 region is CASSPNPRAGGFYEQYF. The CDR3 region has the DNA TGTGCCAGCTCACCCAATCCTAGGGCAGGGGGATTTTACGAGCAGTACTTC.

This clone has a single count. A much larger clone lies a single base off, so this may be a read error. This same CDR3 is encoded by further DNA sequences in the sample. The chain couples TRBV9 to TRBJ2-1; D uncertain. CDR1 and CDR2 (germline): SGDLS, YYNGEE. The CDR3 is made up of 12 amino acids. The V end lost 0 bases, the J end lost 3 bases, and 1 base lay between the germline ends. CDR3 nucleotides: TGTGCCAGCAGCGTAGGCTACAATGAGCAGTTCTTC. Amino acid sequence: CASSVGYNEQFF.

A word on this clone: Relative to the germline gene, one junction end is altered; a read error may explain this. The chain has TRBV7-7 and TRBJ2-1; 11 bases line up with TRBD2. Germline V CDR1 and CDR2: SSHAT, FNYEAQ (reference sequence). This CDR3 contains 17 residues. CDR3 sequence reads: CASSLAASGGSRGEQFF. In DNA, the CDR3 is TGTGCTAGCAGCTTAGCGGCTAGCGGGGGGTCTCGGGGTGAGCAGTTCTTC.

The chain links TRBV7-2 to TRBJ1-2; D ambiguous. This CDR3 region has 14 residues. Per the germline V gene, CDR1 is SGHTA and CDR2 is FQGNSA. V lost 2 bases and J lost 1, with 8 bases in between. DNA of the CDR3: TGTGCCAGCAGCTTATTGTACCATAACTATGGCTACACCTTC. Protein product: CASSLLYHNYGYTF.

The chain employs TRBV19 and TRBJ1-2; D is possibly TRBD1 (6 bases). The CDR3 extends over 15 amino acids. The germline V and J ends were trimmed by 7 bases and 0 bases, with 15 bases remaining between them. The V gene's germline CDR1 is LNHDA and CDR2 SQIVND (reference sequence). CDR3 residues: CASTPPGAANYGYTF. CDR3 nucleotide sequence: TGTGCCAGTACCCCCCCGGGGGCCGCTAACTATGGCTACACCTTC.

The CDR3 region is CASSMQDSEAFF. The CDR3 bases are TGTGCCAGCAGTATGCAGGACTCTGAAGCTTTCTTT. The chain couples TRBV2 to TRBJ1-1; D is unclear. The V gene's germline CDR1 is SNHLY and CDR2 FYNNEI. Between the trimmed V and J ends, which lost 5 bases and 6 bases, there was a span of 10 bases. The CDR3 contains 12 residues.

The sample holds one count of this clone. Written as DNA, the CDR3 is TGTGCCAGCTCACCTACCCGGGAGACCCAGTACTTC. It translates to CASSPTRETQYF. The chain joins TRBV18 to TRBJ2-5; D gene unclear. V shed 3 bases and J shed 5 bases, with 7 bases lying between them. Germline CDR1 reads KGHSH; CDR2 reads LQKENI. CDR3 length: 12 amino acids.

CDR3 residues: CAIRGQVRNSPLHF. CDR3 DNA sequence: TGTGCCATCAGGGGACAGGTCCGGAATTCACCCCTCCACTTT. The chain carries TRBV10-3 and TRBJ1-6; TRBD1 aligns across 8 bases. Looked up from germline, CDR1 is ENHRY and CDR2 is SYGVKD. This CDR3 comprises 14 residues. Trimming took 6 bases from V and 7 from J; bases not matched to a gene: 5.